The 23 T cell receptor beta chains given below trace back to one sample, sequenced in a study of control samples from healthy donors and cancer patients (dated by TCRdb to 2019 to 2021). Library construction relied on the immunoSEQ multiplex PCR assay. TCRdb re-hosts the immuneACCESS table, in-frame sequences only. Its copies lack some clones; in the studies checked, an unresolved V gene accounts for under half of them, and the cause for the rest is not known. Across this sample there are 70,000 or so clones, with 84% seen only once. Together, the top ten hold 25% to 35% of the sample. The sequencing sample was made of blood. These receptors were taken from a man in his fifties or sixties in good health.

The V and J genes are TRBV18 and TRBJ2-3; 9 bases map to TRBD1. After removal of 1 base from V and 9 bases from J, the junction contained 2 bases not matched to a gene. There are 13 residues in the CDR3. Germline V CDR1 and CDR2: KGHSH, LQKENI. DNA of the CDR3: TGTGCCAGCTCACCACTGGACAGGGGAACGCAGTATTTT. It encodes CASSPLDRGTQYF.

The V gene is TRBV7-6, the J gene TRBJ2-3; weak D call: TRBD2 (6 bases). The CDR3 runs to 16 residues. V was trimmed by 5 bases and J by 1 base, leaving 16 bases between them. Germline CDR1 is SGHVS and CDR2 is FNYEAQ. The CDR3 nucleotides are TGTGCCAGCAGCCCTAGACTAGACCAACGCACAGATACGCAGTATTTT. This sequence encodes CASSPRLDQRTDTQYF.

This chain joins TRBV5-4 and TRBJ1-5; D unclear. The CDR3 has 13 amino acids. Trimming pared 0 bases from V and 4 bases from J, leaving 5 bases between. CDR1 and CDR2 from the germline V gene are SGHNT and YYREEE (reference sequence). CDR3 sequence (DNA): TGTGCCAGCAGCTTGGATACAAATCAGCCCCAGCATTTT. Its protein is CASSLDTNQPQHF. Full variable domain (rest looked up from reference TRBV5-4 and TRBJ1-5): ETGVTQSPTHLIKTRGQQVTLRCSSQSGHNTVSWYQQALGQGPQFIFQYYREEENGRGNFPPRFSGLQFPNYSSELNVNALELDDSALYLCASSLDTNQPQHFGDGTRLSIL.

This chain links TRBV6-6 with TRBJ1-6; no clear D. Germline CDR1 MNHNY, CDR2 SVGAGI (reference sequence). The CDR3 has 15 residues. V was trimmed by 7 bases and J by 7 bases, leaving 17 bases between them. The CDR3 DNA reads TGTGCCAGCAAAAAAGGGAGGGTTAAGAATTCACCCCTCCACTTT. Translating it yields CASKKGRVKNSPLHF.

The chain is built from TRBV7-3 and TRBJ2-7; D ambiguous. V lost 0 bases and J 0 bases, leaving 3 bases between the germline ends. The CDR3 has 13 amino acids. The germline gives CDR1 SGHTA, CDR2 FQGTGA. As DNA, the CDR3 is TGTGCCAGCAGCTTAACCTTCTCCTACGAGCAGTACTTC. The encoded protein is CASSLTFSYEQYF. Based on the CDR3 plus reference TRBV7-3 and TRBJ2-7, the full variable domain is GAGVSQTPSNKVTEKGKYVELRCDPISGHTALYWYRQSLGQGPEFLIYFQGTGAADDSGLPNDRFFAVRPEGSVSTLKIQRTERGDSAVYLCASSLTFSYEQYFGPGTRLTVT.

The chain uses TRBV10-1 and TRBJ2-7; D is perhaps TRBD1 or TRBD2 (5 bases each). CDR3 length: 13 amino acids. In germline, CDR1 is WNHNN, CDR2 SYGVQD (reference sequence). V lost 0 bases, J lost 5 bases, and 8 bases lay in between. For the CDR3, the DNA is TGCGCCAGCAGTGAGTCGGGACCCCACGAGCAGTACTTC. Residues: CASSESGPHEQYF.

The gene calls are TRBV25-1 and TRBJ2-5; D unresolved. Germline V gene lookup returns CDR1 MGHDK and CDR2 SYGVNS. CDR3 length: 15 residues. The V gene lost 4 bases and the J gene lost 5 bases, with 17 bases spanning the gap. CDR3 in amino acids: CASSAPSGIRETQYF. CDR3 sequence (DNA): TGTGCCAGCAGTGCCCCGTCGGGTATTCGGGAGACCCAGTACTTC.

The chain combines TRBV4-3 with TRBJ2-7; possibly TRBD2 for D (6 bases). Germline assignment: CDR1 LGHNA and CDR2 YSLEER. CDR3 size: 15 residues. V was pared by 4 bases and J by 7 bases, with 20 bases between. The CDR3 DNA follows: TGCGCCAGCAGCCTTGATTGGGAGGTAGGGAGGGAGCAGTACTTC. Protein product: CASSLDWEVGREQYF.

The chain has TRBV13 and TRBJ2-3; 11 bases are a match to TRBD2. J was trimmed by 9 bases and V by 4 bases; bases with no gene match: 12. There are 16 residues in the CDR3. The germline gives CDR1 PRHDT, CDR2 FYEKMQ (reference sequence). CDR3 nucleotides: TGTGCCAGCAGCTCGACCCGACTAGCGGGGTTGATAACGCAGTATTTT. Amino acid sequence: CASSSTRLAGLITQYF.

CDR3: CASSLNYEQYF. The CDR3 nucleotides are TGTGCCAGCAGCCTTAACTACGAGCAGTACTTC. This chain links TRBV11-3 with TRBJ2-7, with D uncertain. CDR1 and CDR2 (germline): SGHNT, YENEEA. The V and J ends lost 5 bases and 3 bases respectively, with 5 bases between them. The CDR3 length is 11 residues.

V and J are TRBV25-1 and TRBJ1-2; 7 bases line up with TRBD1. The germline V gene encodes CDR1 MGHDK and CDR2 SYGVNS. The CDR3 is made up of 14 amino acids. The ends lost 8 bases at V and 4 bases at J; junction bases unmatched: 10. CDR3 DNA: TGTGCCAGCGAGGGGACAGACGCATTCTATGGCTACACCTTC. Its protein product is CASEGTDAFYGYTF.

With respect to this clone: One end of the junction does not line up with germline, which may come from a read error. The chain links TRBV19 to TRBJ1-1; D call uncertain. Germline V CDR1 and CDR2: LNHDA, SQIVND (reference sequence). The CDR3 sequence is 11 residues long. For the CDR3, the DNA is TGTGCCAGTAGAATAGCAACTGAAGCTTTCTTT. Its protein is CASRIATEAFF.

The chain combines TRBV7-2 with TRBJ2-7; D ambiguous. Germline V gives CDR1 SGHTA, CDR2 FQGNSA. The germline V and J ends were trimmed by 5 bases and 2 bases, with 10 bases remaining between them. The CDR3 runs to 13 residues. The chain's CDR3 is CASSPRAAYEQYF. CDR3 DNA sequence: TGTGCCAGCAGCCCCCGGGCAGCCTACGAGCAGTACTTC.

V gene TRBV6-6 combines with J gene TRBJ2-7; perhaps TRBD1 as D (5 bases). V lost 5 bases, J lost 7 bases, and 15 bases lay in between. Germline assignment: CDR1 MNHNY and CDR2 SVGAGI (reference sequence). The CDR3 is made up of 13 amino acids. The CDR3 region has the DNA TGTGCCAGCAGTCCCGGGCCCCAGGGAGAGCAGTACTTC. Its translation is CASSPGPQGEQYF.

The chain employs TRBV20-1 and TRBJ2-1, with no clear D. Between the trimmed V and J ends, which lost 6 bases and 9 bases, there was a span of 15 bases. The germline V gene has CDR1 DFQATT and CDR2 SNEGSKA (reference sequence). There are 12 residues in the CDR3. The CDR3 DNA follows: TGCAGTGCGAGTTTGAATAACCGTGAGCAGTTCTTC. Amino acid sequence: CSASLNNREQFF.

This chain joins TRBV12-3 or TRBV12-4 and TRBJ2-6; unclear D gene. CDR3 length: 13 amino acids. Trimming removed 8 bases at V and 0 bases at J, with 5 bases between. The DNA for the CDR3 is TGTGCCAGCGCCAGCTCTGGGGCCAACGTCCTGACTTTC. As protein: CASASSGANVLTF.

The chain uses TRBV5-6 and TRBJ2-7, with unresolved D. V was cut by 0 bases and J by 2 bases, with 9 bases left in between. Germline CDR1 reads SGHDT; CDR2 reads YYEEEE. The CDR3 is 14 amino acids. The CDR3 sequence is CASSLGRFPYEQYF. The CDR3, as DNA: TGTGCCAGCAGCTTGGGTCGATTTCCCTACGAGCAGTACTTC.

V and J are TRBV3-1 (or the pseudogene TRBV3-2) and TRBJ1-1, with a weak D call TRBD1 (5 bases). This CDR3 spans 14 amino acids. V was trimmed by 2 bases and J by 1 base, leaving 8 bases between them. Germline CDR1 LGHDT, CDR2 YNNKEL (reference sequence). CDR3 bases: TGTGCCAGCAGCCAAATCACAGGGAACACTGAAGCTTTCTTT. Residues: CASSQITGNTEAFF.

A few counts support this clone. This chain links TRBV7-9 with TRBJ2-7, with TRBD1 matching over 7 bases. The CDR3 length is 12 residues. V lost 4 bases and J lost 6; bases outside the gene matches: 3. Germline assignment: CDR1 SEHNR and CDR2 FQNEAQ (reference sequence). The CDR3 DNA reads TGTGCCAGCAGCTCGGGACAGACCGAGCAGTACTTC. This gives the protein CASSSGQTEQYF.

V is TRBV4-3 and J is TRBJ2-2, with D possibly being TRBD2 (6 bases). CDR1 is LGHNA and CDR2 is YSLEER in the germline V gene. The CDR3 sequence is 20 residues long. With 0 bases removed from V and 2 bases from J, the gap between germline ends came to 22 bases. The CDR3 is CASSQDAPSGGRFNTGELFF. CDR3 nucleotides: TGCGCCAGCAGCCAAGATGCACCCTCTGGGGGGAGATTTAACACCGGGGAGCTGTTTTTT.

The chain couples TRBV20-1 to TRBJ2-3; 8 bases match TRBD2. Germline loops: CDR1 DFQATT, CDR2 SNEGSKA (reference sequence). This CDR3 comprises 21 residues. V lost 3 bases and J lost 2; bases outside the gene matches: 25. CDR3 sequence reads: CSASLSNYKMGSGINTDTQYF. For the CDR3, the DNA is TGCAGTGCTAGTCTCTCTAATTATAAAATGGGTAGCGGGATAAACACAGATACGCAGTATTTT.

The rearrangement links TRBV28 to TRBJ1-5, with 8 bases matching TRBD1. Germline V gene data show CDR1 as MDHEN and CDR2 as SYDVKM. The CDR3 loop spans 15 amino acids. The junction had 3 bases not matched to a gene; V was cut back by 5 bases and J by 0 bases. As DNA, the CDR3 is TGTGCCAGCAGTGGACAGGGTTTTAGCAATCAGCCCCAGCATTTT. As protein: CASSGQGFSNQPQHF.

This rearrangement joins TRBV7-9 to TRBJ2-5, with 7 bases fitting TRBD1. V lost 3 bases, J lost 5 bases, and 6 bases stayed unmatched. Per the germline V gene, CDR1 is SEHNR and CDR2 is FQNEAQ (reference sequence). This CDR3 is 14 amino acids long. CDR3 bases: TGTGCCAGCAGCTTCACAGGGGCCGGGGAGACCCAGTACTTC. Protein: CASSFTGAGETQYF.